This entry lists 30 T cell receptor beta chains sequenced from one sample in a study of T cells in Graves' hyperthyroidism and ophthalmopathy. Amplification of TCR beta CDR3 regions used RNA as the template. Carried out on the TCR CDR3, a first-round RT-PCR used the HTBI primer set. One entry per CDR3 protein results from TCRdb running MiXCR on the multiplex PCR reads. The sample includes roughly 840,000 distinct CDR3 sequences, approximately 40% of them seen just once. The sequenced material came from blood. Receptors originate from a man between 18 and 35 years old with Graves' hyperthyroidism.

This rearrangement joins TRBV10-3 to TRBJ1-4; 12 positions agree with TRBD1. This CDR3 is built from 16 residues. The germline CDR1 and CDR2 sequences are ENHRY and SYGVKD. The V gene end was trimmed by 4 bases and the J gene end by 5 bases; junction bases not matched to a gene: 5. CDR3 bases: TGTGCCATCAGTGCGACCGGGACAGGGGGCAATGAAAAACTGTTTTTT. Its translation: CAISATGTGGNEKLFF.

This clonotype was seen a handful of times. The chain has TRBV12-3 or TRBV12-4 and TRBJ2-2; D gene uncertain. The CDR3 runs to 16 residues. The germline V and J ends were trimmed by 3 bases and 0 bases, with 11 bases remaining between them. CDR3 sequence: CASSFTPPTNTGELFF. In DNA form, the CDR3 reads TGTGCCAGCAGTTTTACTCCACCTACGAACACCGGGGAGCTGTTTTTT.

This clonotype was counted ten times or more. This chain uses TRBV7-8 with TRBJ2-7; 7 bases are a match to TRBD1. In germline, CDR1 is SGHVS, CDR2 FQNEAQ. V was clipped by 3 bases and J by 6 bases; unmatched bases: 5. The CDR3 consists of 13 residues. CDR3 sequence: CASSLTGKGEQYF. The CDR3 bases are TGTGCCAGCAGCTTGACAGGGAAAGGCGAGCAGTACTTC.

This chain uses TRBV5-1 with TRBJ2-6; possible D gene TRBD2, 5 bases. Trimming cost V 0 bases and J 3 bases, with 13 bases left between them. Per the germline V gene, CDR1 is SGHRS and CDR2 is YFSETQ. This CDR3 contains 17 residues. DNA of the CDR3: TGCGCCAGCAGCTTGGCTGGAGGAAGCTATGGGGCCAACGTCCTGACTTTC. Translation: CASSLAGGSYGANVLTF.

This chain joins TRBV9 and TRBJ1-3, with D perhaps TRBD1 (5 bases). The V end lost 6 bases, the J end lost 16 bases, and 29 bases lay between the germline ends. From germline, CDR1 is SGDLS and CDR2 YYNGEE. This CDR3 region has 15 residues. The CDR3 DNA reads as TGTGCCAGCACCAGAAGGCCGGGACTCCAGCGGTTACTTTATTTT. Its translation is CASTRRPGLQRLLYF. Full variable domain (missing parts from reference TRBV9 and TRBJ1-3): DSGVTQTPKHLITATGQRVTLRCSPRSGDLSVYWYQQSLDQGLQFLIQYYNGEERAKGNILERFSAQQFPDLHSELNLSSLELGDSALYFCASTRRPGLQRLLYFGEGSWLTVV.

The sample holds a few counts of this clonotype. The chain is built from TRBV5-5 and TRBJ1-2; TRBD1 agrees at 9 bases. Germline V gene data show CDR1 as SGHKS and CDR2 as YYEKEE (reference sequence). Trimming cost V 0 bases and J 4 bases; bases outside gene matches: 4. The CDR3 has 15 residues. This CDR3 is CASSLVQGAIYGYTF. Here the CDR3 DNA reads TGTGCCAGCAGCTTGGTACAGGGGGCAATCTATGGCTACACCTTC.

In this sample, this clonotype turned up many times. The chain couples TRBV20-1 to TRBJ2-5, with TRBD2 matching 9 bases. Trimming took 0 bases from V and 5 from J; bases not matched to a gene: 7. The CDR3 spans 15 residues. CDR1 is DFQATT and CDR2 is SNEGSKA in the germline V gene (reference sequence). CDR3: CSAREGSGSWETQYF. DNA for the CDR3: TGCAGTGCTAGAGAGGGTAGCGGGAGTTGGGAGACCCAGTACTTC.

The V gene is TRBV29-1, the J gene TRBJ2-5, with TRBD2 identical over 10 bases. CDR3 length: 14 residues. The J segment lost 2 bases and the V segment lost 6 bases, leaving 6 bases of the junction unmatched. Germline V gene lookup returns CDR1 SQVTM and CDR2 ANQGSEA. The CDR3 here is CSVNGLAVQETQYF. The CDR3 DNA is TGCAGCGTCAACGGACTAGCGGTACAAGAGACCCAGTACTTC. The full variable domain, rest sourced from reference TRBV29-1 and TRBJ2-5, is SAVISQKPSRDICQRGTSLTIQCQVDSQVTMMFWYRQQPGQSLTLIATANQGSEATYESGFVIDKFPISRPNLTFSTLTVSNMSPEDSSIYLCSVNGLAVQETQYFGPGTRLLVL.

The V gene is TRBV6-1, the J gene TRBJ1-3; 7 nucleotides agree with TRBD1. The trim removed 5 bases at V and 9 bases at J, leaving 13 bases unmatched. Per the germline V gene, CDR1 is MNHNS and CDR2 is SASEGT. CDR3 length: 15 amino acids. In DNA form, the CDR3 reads TGTGCCAGCAGTTACTCTACAGGGGTGGCAAGCACCATATATTTT. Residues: CASSYSTGVASTIYF.

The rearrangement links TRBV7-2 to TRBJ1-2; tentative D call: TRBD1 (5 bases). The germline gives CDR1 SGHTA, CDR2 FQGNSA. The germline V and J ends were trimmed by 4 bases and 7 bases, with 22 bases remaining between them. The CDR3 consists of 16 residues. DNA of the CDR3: TGTGCCAGCAGCTCAACAGACGGGGCGGGGGGTCTTGGCTACACCTTC. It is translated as CASSSTDGAGGLGYTF. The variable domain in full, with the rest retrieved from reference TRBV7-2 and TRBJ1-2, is GAGVSQSPSNKVTEKGKDVELRCDPISGHTALYWYRQSLGQGLEFLIYFQGNSAPDKSGLPSDRFSAERTGGSVSTLTIQRTQQEDSAVYLCASSSTDGAGGLGYTFGSGTRLTVV.

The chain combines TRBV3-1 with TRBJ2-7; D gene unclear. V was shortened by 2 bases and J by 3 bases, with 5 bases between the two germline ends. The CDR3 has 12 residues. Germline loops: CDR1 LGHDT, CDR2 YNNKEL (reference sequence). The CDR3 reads CASSQTYYEQYF. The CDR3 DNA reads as TGTGCCAGCAGCCAAACATACTACGAGCAGTACTTC.

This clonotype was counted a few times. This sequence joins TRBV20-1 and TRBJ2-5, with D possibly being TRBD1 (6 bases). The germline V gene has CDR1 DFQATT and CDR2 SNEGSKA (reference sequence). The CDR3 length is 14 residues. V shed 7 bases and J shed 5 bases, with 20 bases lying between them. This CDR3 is CSGGRGSRWETQYF. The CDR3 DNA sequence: TGCAGTGGTGGCAGGGGCTCTAGGTGGGAGACCCAGTACTTC.

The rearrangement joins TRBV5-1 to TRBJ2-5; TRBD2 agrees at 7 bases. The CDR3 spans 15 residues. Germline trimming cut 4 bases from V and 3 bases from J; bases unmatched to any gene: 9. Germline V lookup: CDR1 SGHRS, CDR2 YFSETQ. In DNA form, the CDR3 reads TGCGCCAGCAGCCTGGTGGCGGGAGCTGAAGAGACCCAGTACTTC. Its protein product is CASSLVAGAEETQYF.

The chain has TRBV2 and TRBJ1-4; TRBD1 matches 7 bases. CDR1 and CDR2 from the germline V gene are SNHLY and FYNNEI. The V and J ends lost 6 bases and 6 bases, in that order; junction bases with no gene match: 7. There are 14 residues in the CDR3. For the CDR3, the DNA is TGTGCCAGCAGAGCCACAGGGGCGGATGAAAAACTGTTTTTT. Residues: CASRATGADEKLFF.

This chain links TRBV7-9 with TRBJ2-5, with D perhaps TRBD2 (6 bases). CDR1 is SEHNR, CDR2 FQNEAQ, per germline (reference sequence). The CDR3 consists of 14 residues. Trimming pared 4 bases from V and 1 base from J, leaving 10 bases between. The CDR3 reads CASSWGVFQETQYF. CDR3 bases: TGTGCCAGCAGCTGGGGGGTTTTCCAAGAGACCCAGTACTTC.

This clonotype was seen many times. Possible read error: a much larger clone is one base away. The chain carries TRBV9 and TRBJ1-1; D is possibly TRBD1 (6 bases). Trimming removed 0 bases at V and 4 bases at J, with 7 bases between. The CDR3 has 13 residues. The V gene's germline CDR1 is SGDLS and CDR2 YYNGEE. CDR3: CASSVEGGTEAFF. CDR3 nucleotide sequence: TGTGCCAGCAGCGTAGAAGGGGGCACTGAAGCTTTCTTT.

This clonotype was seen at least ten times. As DNA, the CDR3 is TGCAGCGGGACTAGCGGGAGCTACGAGCAGTACTTC. Protein: CSGTSGSYEQYF. The J gene is TRBJ2-7, the V gene TRBV29-1, with 13 positions matching TRBD2. The V segment lost 7 bases and the J segment 3 bases; nucleotides outside the gene matches: 0. Looked up from germline, CDR1 is SQVTM and CDR2 is ANQGSEA. CDR3 length equals 12 residues.

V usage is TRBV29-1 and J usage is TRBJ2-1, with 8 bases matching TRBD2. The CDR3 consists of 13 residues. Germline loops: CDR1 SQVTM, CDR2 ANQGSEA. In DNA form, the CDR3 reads TGCAGTGTGGACCCCGGGAGGGTCAATGAGCAGTTCTTC. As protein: CSVDPGRVNEQFF.

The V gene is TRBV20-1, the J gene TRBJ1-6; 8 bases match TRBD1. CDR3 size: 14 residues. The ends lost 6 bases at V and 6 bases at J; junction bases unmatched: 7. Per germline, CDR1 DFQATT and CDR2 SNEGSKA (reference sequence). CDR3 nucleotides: TGCAGTGCCATACAGGGGGTGGGTAATTCACCCCTCCACTTT. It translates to CSAIQGVGNSPLHF.

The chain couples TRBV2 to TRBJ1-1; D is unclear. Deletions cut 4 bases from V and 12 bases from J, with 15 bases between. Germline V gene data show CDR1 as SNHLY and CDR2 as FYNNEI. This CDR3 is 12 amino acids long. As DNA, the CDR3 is TGTGCCAGCAGTGCGGCGCTGACGCGGTCTTTCTTT. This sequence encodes CASSAALTRSFF.

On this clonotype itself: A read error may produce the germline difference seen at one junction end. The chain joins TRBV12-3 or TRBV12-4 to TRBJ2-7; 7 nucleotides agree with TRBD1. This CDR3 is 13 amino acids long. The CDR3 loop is CATSDLNRGEQYF. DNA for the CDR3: TGTGCCACCAGTGATTTGAACAGGGGCGAGCAGTACTTC.

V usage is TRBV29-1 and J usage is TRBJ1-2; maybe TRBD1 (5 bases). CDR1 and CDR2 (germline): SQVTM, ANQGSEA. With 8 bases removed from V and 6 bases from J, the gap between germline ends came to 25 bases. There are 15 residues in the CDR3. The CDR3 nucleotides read TGCAGCAGCTTAGAGGGGAGCCCGACCGTAAATGGCTACACCTTC. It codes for CSSLEGSPTVNGYTF.

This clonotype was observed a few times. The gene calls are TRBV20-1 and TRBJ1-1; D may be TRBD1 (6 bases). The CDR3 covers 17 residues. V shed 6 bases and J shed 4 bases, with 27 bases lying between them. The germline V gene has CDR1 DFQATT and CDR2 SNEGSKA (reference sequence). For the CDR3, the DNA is TGCAGTGCGAACCAAATCTTCAACAGGGCGAGGGGCACTGAAGCTTTCTTT. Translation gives CSANQIFNRARGTEAFF.

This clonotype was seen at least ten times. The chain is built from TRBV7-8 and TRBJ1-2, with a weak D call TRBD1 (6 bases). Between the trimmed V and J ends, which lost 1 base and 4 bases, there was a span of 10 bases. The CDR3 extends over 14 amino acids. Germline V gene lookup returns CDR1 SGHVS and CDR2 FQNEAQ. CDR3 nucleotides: TGTGCCAGCAGCTTAGATGGGACACTCTATGGCTACACCTTC. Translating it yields CASSLDGTLYGYTF.

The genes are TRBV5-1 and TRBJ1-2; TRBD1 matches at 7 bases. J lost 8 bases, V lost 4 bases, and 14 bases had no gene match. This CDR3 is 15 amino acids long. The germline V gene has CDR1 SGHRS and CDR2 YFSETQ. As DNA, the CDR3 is TGCGCCAGCAGCACCGCTGGAGAGGGGGCAGAAGGCTACACCTTC. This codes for CASSTAGEGAEGYTF.

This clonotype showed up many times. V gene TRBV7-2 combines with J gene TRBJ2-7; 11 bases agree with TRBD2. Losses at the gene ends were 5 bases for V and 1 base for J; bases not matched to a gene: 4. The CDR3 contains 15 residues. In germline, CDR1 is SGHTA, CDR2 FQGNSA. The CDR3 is CASSPGTSGSYEQYF. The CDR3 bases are TGTGCCAGCAGCCCCGGGACTAGCGGATCCTACGAGCAGTACTTC.

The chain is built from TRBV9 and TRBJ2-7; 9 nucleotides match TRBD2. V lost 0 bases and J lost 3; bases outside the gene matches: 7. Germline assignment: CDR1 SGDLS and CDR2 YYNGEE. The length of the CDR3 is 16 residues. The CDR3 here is CASSVGALAGSYEQYF. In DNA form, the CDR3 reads TGTGCCAGCAGCGTAGGGGCCCTAGCGGGAAGCTACGAGCAGTACTTC.

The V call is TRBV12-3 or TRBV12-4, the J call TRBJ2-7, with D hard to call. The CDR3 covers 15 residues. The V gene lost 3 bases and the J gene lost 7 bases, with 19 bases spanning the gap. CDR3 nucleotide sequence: TGTGCCAGCAGTTTGGTAAGGATGGGGTCTGGGGAGCAGTACTTC. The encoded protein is CASSLVRMGSGEQYF.

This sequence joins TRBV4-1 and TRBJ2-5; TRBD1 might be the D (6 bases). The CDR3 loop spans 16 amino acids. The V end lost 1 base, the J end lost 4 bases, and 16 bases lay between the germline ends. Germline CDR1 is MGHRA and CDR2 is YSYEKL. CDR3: CASSQGGRGKPETQYF. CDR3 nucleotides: TGCGCCAGCAGCCAAGGGGGGCGAGGGAAGCCAGAGACCCAGTACTTC.

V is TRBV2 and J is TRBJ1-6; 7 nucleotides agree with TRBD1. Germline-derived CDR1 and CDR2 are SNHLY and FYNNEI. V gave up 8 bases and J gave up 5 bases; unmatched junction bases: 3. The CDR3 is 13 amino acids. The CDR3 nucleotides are TGTGCCAGCCCCAGGGGGGATAATTCACCCCTCCACTTT. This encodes CASPRGDNSPLHF.